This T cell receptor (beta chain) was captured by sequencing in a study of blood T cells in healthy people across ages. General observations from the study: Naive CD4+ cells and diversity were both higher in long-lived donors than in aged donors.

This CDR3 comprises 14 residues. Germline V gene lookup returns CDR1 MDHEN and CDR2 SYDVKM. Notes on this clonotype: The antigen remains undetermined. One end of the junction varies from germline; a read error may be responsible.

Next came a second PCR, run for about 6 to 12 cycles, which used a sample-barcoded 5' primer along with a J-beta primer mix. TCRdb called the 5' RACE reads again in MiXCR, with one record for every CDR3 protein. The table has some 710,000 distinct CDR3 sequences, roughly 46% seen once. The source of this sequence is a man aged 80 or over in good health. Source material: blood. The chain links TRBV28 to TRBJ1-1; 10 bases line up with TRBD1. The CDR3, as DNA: TGTGCCAGCCGGGACAGGGGCAGGAACGCTGAGGCTTTCTTT. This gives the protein CASRDRGRNAEAFF.